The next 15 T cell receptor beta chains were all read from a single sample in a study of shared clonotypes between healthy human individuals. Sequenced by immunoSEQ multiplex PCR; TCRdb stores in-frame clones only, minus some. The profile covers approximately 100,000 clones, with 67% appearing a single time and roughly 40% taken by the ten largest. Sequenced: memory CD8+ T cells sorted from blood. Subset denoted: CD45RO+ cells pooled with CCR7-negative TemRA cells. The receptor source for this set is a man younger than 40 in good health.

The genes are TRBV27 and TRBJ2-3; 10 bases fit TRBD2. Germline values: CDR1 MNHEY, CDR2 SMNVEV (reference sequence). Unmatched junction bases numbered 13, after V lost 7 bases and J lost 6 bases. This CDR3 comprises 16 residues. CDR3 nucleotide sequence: TGTGCCAGCACCTTTTATGGGCTAGCGGGAGACGATACGCAGTATTTT. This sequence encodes CASTFYGLAGDDTQYF.

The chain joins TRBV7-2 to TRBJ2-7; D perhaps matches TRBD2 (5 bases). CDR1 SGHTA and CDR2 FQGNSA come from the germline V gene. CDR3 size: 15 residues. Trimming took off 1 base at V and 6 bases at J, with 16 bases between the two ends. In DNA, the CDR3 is TGTGCCAGCAGCTTAGGCGGCCTAGGGAGTGCCGAGCAGTACTTC. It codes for CASSLGGLGSAEQYF.

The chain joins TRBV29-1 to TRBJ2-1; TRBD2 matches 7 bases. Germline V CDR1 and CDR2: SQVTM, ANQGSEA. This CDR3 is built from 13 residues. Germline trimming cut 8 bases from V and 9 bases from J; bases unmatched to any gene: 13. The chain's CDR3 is CSTREGPRAEQFF. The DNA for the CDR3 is TGCAGCACGAGGGAGGGCCCTCGGGCTGAGCAGTTCTTC.

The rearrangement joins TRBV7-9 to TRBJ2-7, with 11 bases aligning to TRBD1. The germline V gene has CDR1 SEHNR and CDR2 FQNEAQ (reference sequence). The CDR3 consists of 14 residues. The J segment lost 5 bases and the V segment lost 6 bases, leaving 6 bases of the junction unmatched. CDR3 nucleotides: TGTGCCAGCAGTACCGGACAGGGGGCTAACGAGCAGTACTTC. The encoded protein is CASSTGQGANEQYF.

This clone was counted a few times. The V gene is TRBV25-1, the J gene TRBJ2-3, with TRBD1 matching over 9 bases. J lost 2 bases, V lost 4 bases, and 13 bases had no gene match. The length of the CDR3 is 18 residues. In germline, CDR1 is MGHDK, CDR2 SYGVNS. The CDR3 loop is CASSGAPIDRGNTDTQYF. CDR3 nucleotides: TGTGCCAGCAGTGGAGCACCTATAGACAGGGGGAACACAGATACGCAGTATTTT.

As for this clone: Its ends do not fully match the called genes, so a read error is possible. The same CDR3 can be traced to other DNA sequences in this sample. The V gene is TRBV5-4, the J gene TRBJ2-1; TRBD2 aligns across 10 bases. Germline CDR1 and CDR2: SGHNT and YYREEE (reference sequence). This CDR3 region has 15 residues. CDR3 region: CASSFLAGASNEQFF. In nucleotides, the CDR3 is TGTGCCAGCAGCTTTCTAGCGGGAGCCAGTAATGAGCAATTCTTC.

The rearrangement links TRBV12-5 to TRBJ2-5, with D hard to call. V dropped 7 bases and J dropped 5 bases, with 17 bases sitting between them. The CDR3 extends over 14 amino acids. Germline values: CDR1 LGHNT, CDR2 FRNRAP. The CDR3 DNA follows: TGTGCTAGTGCCCTTTGGGCTCTACGGGAGACCCAGTACTTC. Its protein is CASALWALRETQYF.

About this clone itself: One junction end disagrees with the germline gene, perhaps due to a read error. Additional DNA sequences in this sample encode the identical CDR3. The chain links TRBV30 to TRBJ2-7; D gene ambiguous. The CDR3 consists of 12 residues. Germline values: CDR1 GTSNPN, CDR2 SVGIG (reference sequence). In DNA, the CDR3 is TGTGCCTGGAGGGCCGGTACCTACGAGCAATACTTC. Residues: CAWRAGTYEQYF.

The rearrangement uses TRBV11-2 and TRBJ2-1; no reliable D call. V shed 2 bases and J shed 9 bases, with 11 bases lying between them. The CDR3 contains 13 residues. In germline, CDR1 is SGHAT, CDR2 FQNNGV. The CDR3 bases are TGTGCCAGCAGCTTACGCCTCCTCGGTGAGCAGTTCTTC. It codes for CASSLRLLGEQFF.

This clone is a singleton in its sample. The CDR3 DNA follows: TGTGCCAGCAGCTCCTCGTGGGCGTTTGGGGCCCAGTACTTC. Translating gives CASSSSWAFGAQYF. This rearrangement joins TRBV9 to TRBJ2-5, with no clear D. The CDR3 is 14 amino acids. V was clipped by 4 bases and J by 9 bases, with 19 bases between them. The germline V gene encodes CDR1 SGDLS and CDR2 YYNGEE.

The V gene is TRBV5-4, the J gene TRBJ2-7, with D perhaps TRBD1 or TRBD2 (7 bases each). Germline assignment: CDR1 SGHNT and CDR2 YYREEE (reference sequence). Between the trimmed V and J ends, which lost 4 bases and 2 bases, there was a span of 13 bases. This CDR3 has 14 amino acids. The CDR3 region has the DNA TGTGCCAGCAGCGTCCAGGGGGGGACCTACGAGCAGTACTTC. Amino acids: CASSVQGGTYEQYF.

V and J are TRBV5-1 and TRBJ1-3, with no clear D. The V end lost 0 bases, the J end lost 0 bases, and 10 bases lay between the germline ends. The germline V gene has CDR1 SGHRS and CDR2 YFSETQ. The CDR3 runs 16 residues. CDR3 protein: CASSLGVVGSGNTIYF. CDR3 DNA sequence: TGCGCCAGCAGCTTGGGAGTTGTTGGCTCTGGAAACACCATATATTTT.

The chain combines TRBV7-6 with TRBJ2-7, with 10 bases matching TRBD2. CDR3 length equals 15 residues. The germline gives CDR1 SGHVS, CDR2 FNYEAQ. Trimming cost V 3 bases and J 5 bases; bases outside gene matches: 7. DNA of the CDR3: TGTGCCAGCAGCTTGATAGCGGGAGGCCAGGACGAGCAGTACTTC. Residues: CASSLIAGGQDEQYF.

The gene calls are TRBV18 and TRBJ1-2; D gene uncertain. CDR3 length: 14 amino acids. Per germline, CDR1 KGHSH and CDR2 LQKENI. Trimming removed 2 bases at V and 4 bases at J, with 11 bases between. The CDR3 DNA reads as TGTGCCAGCTCACCATCGTCACTTCTCTATGGCTACACCTTC. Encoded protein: CASSPSSLLYGYTF. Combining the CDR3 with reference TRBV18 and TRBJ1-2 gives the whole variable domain NAGVMQNPRHLVRRRGQEARLRCSPMKGHSHVYWYRQLPEEGLKFMVYLQKENIIDESGMPKERFSAEFPKEGPSILRIQQVVRGDSAAYFCASSPSSLLYGYTFGSGTRLTVV.

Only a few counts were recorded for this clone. CDR3 in amino acids: CASSLGAGEKLFF. The CDR3 DNA reads TGTGCCAGCAGCTTAGGGGCGGGGGAAAAACTGTTTTTT. The chain links TRBV11-3 to TRBJ1-4; D not certain. With 1 base removed from V and 8 bases from J, the gap between germline ends came to 8 bases. Germline V gene sequence: CDR1 SGHNT, CDR2 YENEEA. The CDR3 totals 13 residues. Full variable domain (remainder filled in from reference TRBV11-3 and TRBJ1-4): EAGVVQSPRYKIIEKKQPVAFWCNPISGHNTLYWYLQNLGQGPELLIRYENEEAVDDSQLPKDRFSAERLKGVDSTLKIQPAELGDSAVYLCASSLGAGEKLFFGSGTQLSVL.